The 25 T cell receptor beta chains below all came from one sample that was sequenced in a study of tumor-infiltrating lymphocytes in primary liver carcinoma. TCR beta cDNA was prepared out of approximately 470 ng total RNA by means of a constant-region primer. Three-round nested multiplex PCR performed with slightly modified ARM-PCR produced the TCR beta libraries. In the first two PCR rounds, TRBV1-TRBV30 forward primers were paired with a C-beta reverse primer, and each round lasted roughly 9 cycles. TCRdb analysed the multiplex PCR reads with MiXCR anew, one entry per CDR3 protein. The profile shows 250,000 to 350,000 distinct CDR3 sequences, more than 55% of them singletons. Out of unsorted whole blood came the blood RNA, and germline DNA was extracted as well. Material: peripheral blood. The receptors come from a woman in her 30s with primary liver carcinoma and hepatitis B virus infection.

In its sample, this clonotype was seen a few times. At one of its ends the junction is not consistent with the germline gene, which may arise from a read error. The J gene is TRBJ2-2, the V gene TRBV6-2 or TRBV6-3; D not resolved. From germline, CDR1 is MNHEY and CDR2 SVGEGT. CDR3 length equals 13 residues. The CDR3 is CAGSFSPGGELFF. The CDR3 DNA sequence: TGTGCCGGCAGTTTTTCTCCGGGCGGGGAGCTGTTTTTT.

The rearrangement joins TRBV5-6 to TRBJ2-5; the match to TRBD2 covers 10 bases. The J segment lost 5 bases and the V segment lost 3 bases, leaving 10 bases of the junction unmatched. Germline V CDR1 and CDR2: SGHDT, YYEEEE. There are 16 residues in the CDR3. The CDR3 sequence: CASSYRVGLATETQYF. CDR3 sequence (DNA): TGTGCCAGCAGCTACCGAGTGGGACTAGCGACGGAGACCCAGTACTTC.

Concerning this clonotype itself: Lacking the conserved final phenylalanine or tryptophan, this CDR3 likely reflects a read error. This chain links TRBV29-1 with TRBJ2-2, with D tentatively TRBD1 (5 bases). V lost 5 bases and J lost 1, with 8 bases in between. The germline V gene encodes CDR1 SQVTM and CDR2 ANQGSEA. The CDR3 extends over 13 amino acids. The CDR3 DNA reads as TGCAGCGTTCTGACAGAGAACACCGGGGAGCTGTTTTAT. It encodes CSVLTENTGELFY.

As concerns this clonotype: The junction does not match germline at one end; this may be a read error. The rearrangement joins TRBV13 to TRBJ2-5, with a possible D match to TRBD2 (6 bases). This CDR3 region has 15 residues. Germline CDR1 is PRHDT and CDR2 is FYEKMQ (reference sequence). The CDR3 here is CAGSPDRDSRETQYF. CDR3 in DNA: TGTGCCGGCAGCCCCGACCGGGACTCAAGGGAGACCCAGTACTTC.

Regarding this clonotype: Since a much larger clone is just one base distant, this may be a read error. The missing conserved phenylalanine or tryptophan at the end of this CDR3 makes a read error likely. CDR3 DNA: TGTGCCAGCAGTGGGGACAGGAGATCCTATAGCAATCAGCCCCAGCATTGT. This codes for CASSGDRRSYSNQPQHC. This chain connects TRBV12-3 or TRBV12-4 to TRBJ1-5; 8 nucleotides match TRBD1. V was clipped by 5 bases and J by 0 bases; unmatched bases: 9. This CDR3 contains 17 residues.

Concerning this clonotype: This may come from a read error, since a much larger clone is one base off. This rearrangement joins TRBV12-3 or TRBV12-4 to TRBJ1-4, with TRBD1 matching over 10 bases. This CDR3 region has 14 residues. Trimming cost V 7 bases and J 5 bases; bases outside gene matches: 4. The CDR3 coding sequence is TGTGCCAGCAAGGGGACAGGGGCGAATGAAAAACTGTTTTTT. Encoded protein: CASKGTGANEKLFF.

V usage is TRBV4-1 and J usage is TRBJ1-5; TRBD1 agrees at 8 bases. Trimming at V came to 3 bases and at J to 2 bases, leaving 6 bases not matched to a gene. The CDR3 extends over 16 amino acids. CDR1 is MGHRA, CDR2 YSYEKL, per germline. The CDR3 is CASSQTRQGRNQPQHF. DNA of the CDR3: TGCGCCAGCAGCCAGACGCGACAGGGGCGCAATCAGCCCCAGCATTTT.

In its sample, this clonotype was seen once. This may come from a read error, since a much larger clone is one base off. V usage is TRBV4-1 and J usage is TRBJ1-5, with TRBD1 matching 8 bases. Germline V CDR1 and CDR2: MGHRA, YSYEKL. CDR3 length: 16 residues. After removal of 0 bases from V and 8 bases from J, the junction contained 9 bases not matched to a gene. The CDR3 DNA follows: TGCGCCAGCAGCCAAGAGGGGGCAGGGGGCATGGAGCCCCAGCATTTT. Protein: CASSQEGAGGMEPQHF.

The genes are TRBV11-2 and TRBJ2-1; a weak D match, TRBD1 (6 bases). The CDR3 totals 14 residues. The V end was cut by 5 bases, the J end by 16 bases, with 24 bases between. Germline V CDR1 and CDR2: SGHAT, FQNNGV. The CDR3 DNA is TGTGCCAGCAGCCCGAATATCAGGGGTGATGAACACTTCTTC. Its translation: CASSPNIRGDEHFF. The variable domain in full, completed from reference TRBV11-2 and TRBJ2-1, reads EAGVAQSPRYKIIEKRQSVAFWCNPISGHATLYWYQQILGQGPKLLIQFQNNGVVDDSQLPKDRFSAERLKGVDSTLKIQPAKLEDSAVYLCASSPNIRGDEHFFGPGTRLTVL.

A remark on this clonotype: Since the CDR3 does not end with the conserved phenylalanine or tryptophan, this likely comes from a read error. The chain links TRBV4-3 to TRBJ1-2; possible D gene TRBD1, 5 bases. Trimming took 4 bases from V and 4 from J, leaving 16 bases between them. Germline V gene sequence: CDR1 LGHNA, CDR2 YSLEER. This CDR3 has 15 amino acids. The chain's CDR3 is CASSRSPGGSYGYTL. The CDR3 region has the DNA TGCGCCAGCAGCCGGAGTCCCGGGGGATCCTATGGCTACACCCTC.

Of note for this clonotype: A read error may explain this, as a much larger clone is one base away. It is likely a read error, because the conserved phenylalanine at the end of the CDR3 is missing. This rearrangement joins TRBV29-1 to TRBJ2-7; 7 positions match TRBD2. The trim removed 7 bases at V and 3 bases at J, leaving 3 bases unmatched. Germline V gene lookup returns CDR1 SQVTM and CDR2 ANQGSEA. CDR3 length: 11 amino acids. Here the CDR3 reads CSGGGGYEQYL. Written as DNA, the CDR3 is TGCAGCGGGGGGGGGGGCTACGAGCAGTACTTA.

This clonotype was counted between two and nine times. The chain employs TRBV12-3 or TRBV12-4 and TRBJ2-2; D gene ambiguous. Trimming left V 6 bases short and J 7 bases short, with 12 bases between. There are 13 residues in the CDR3. For the CDR3, the DNA is TGTGCCAGCAGCCCCGGTGGACGCGGGGAGCTGTTTTTT. This codes for CASSPGGRGELFF.

This clonotype was seen many times. The genes are TRBV6-2 or TRBV6-3 and TRBJ2-1; no definite D call. Germline V gives CDR1 MNHEY, CDR2 SVGEGT. The V and J ends lost 1 base and 8 bases respectively, with 6 bases between them. This CDR3 is 12 amino acids long. The CDR3 loop reads CASSYWSDEQFF. The CDR3 nucleotides read TGTGCCAGCAGTTACTGGTCGGATGAGCAGTTCTTC.

This clonotype was seen more than once but under ten times. V usage is TRBV6-2 or TRBV6-3 and J usage is TRBJ2-1, with TRBD2 identical over 10 bases. Germline CDR1 is MNHEY and CDR2 is SVGEGT. Germline trimming cut 5 bases from V and 5 bases from J; bases unmatched to any gene: 9. This CDR3 is 16 amino acids long. The CDR3 DNA is TGTGCCAGCAGTCCCCAAAGCGGGAGGGGAGACAATGAGCAGTTCTTC. This codes for CASSPQSGRGDNEQFF.

As for this clonotype: This may arise from a read error, as a much more abundant clone is one base away. This chain links TRBV4-1 with TRBJ2-1; D might be TRBD1 (5 bases). The CDR3 totals 13 residues. Germline-derived CDR1 and CDR2 are MGHRA and YSYEKL. The DNA of the CDR3 is TGCACCAGCAGCCAAGGAACGGCAGGGGAGCAGTTCTTC. Its protein is CTSSQGTAGEQFF.

About this clonotype itself: A read error may account for a junction end that differs from germline. The chain uses TRBV4-2 and TRBJ2-4; 8 nucleotides line up with TRBD2. The germline gives CDR1 LGHNA, CDR2 YNFKEQ. The length of the CDR3 is 18 residues. In DNA form, the CDR3 reads TGTGCCAGCGGCCAAGATAGAACTAGCGGTTTGGCCAAAAACATTCAATACTTC. The encoded protein is CASGQDRTSGLAKNIQYF.

The chain employs TRBV6-5 and TRBJ1-1; TRBD1 aligns across 9 bases. Trimming at V came to 7 bases and at J to 6 bases, leaving 15 bases not matched to a gene. In germline, CDR1 is MNHEY, CDR2 SVGAGI. The length of the CDR3 is 16 residues. The CDR3 sequence: CASTDFGTGPNAEAFF. The CDR3, as DNA: TGTGCCAGCACAGACTTCGGGACAGGGCCCAACGCTGAAGCTTTCTTT.

Note on this clonotype: The junction departs from the called germline gene at one end, perhaps through a read error. The rearrangement joins TRBV29-1 to TRBJ2-7; D unresolved. The germline V gene has CDR1 SQVTM and CDR2 ANQGSEA. The CDR3 has 10 residues. CDR3 DNA: TGCAACGTTGAAGATTACGAGCAGTACTTC. The encoded protein is CNVEDYEQYF.

The table lists this clonotype with a few counts. The chain is built from TRBV28 and TRBJ1-1; D is undetermined. The CDR3 totals 13 residues. The germline V gene has CDR1 MDHEN and CDR2 SYDVKM. V was trimmed by 3 bases and J by 7 bases, leaving 12 bases between them. CDR3 sequence: CASSLNTAVEAFF. CDR3 coding DNA: TGTGCCAGCAGTTTGAATACCGCCGTTGAAGCTTTCTTT.

Comments on this clonotype: A single base separates this from a much larger clone, so it may be a read error. The rearrangement uses TRBV29-1 and TRBJ2-1, with D perhaps TRBD1 (6 bases). From germline, CDR1 is SQVTM and CDR2 ANQGSEA. The length of the CDR3 is 13 residues. The DNA for the CDR3 is TGCAGCGTTTCGTGGGGGCGTGGCAATGTGCAGTTCTTC. Translating it yields CSVSWGRGNVQFF.

With respect to this clonotype: It may be a read error: a sequence one base away is much more abundant. This rearrangement joins TRBV12-3 or TRBV12-4 to TRBJ1-1; D is perhaps TRBD1 (6 bases). V dropped 5 bases and J dropped 2 bases, with 12 bases sitting between them. CDR3 size: 14 residues. The CDR3 loop is CASSLRGTNTEAFF. In DNA, the CDR3 is TGTGCCAGCAGTCTCAGGGGAACTAACACTGAAGCTTTCTTT.

The rearrangement joins TRBV29-1 to TRBJ2-1; D is perhaps TRBD2 (6 bases). The CDR3 runs to 13 residues. Germline V gene data show CDR1 as SQVTM and CDR2 as ANQGSEA. The CDR3 DNA follows: TGCGGCGGAAATTGCGGGACTCACAATGAGCAGTTCTTC. Its protein is CGGNCGTHNEQFF.

Turning to this clonotype: At one boundary the junction diverges from the germline segment, which might be a read error. The gene calls are TRBV11-2 and TRBJ1-1; TRBD1 is a possible D gene (5 bases). The CDR3 length is 13 residues. Germline CDR1 SGHAT, CDR2 FQNNGV. CDR3 DNA sequence: TGTGCCAGCACCACCCTCGTAACAGGCGAAGTTTTCTTT. Its translation is CASTTLVTGEVFF. Combining the CDR3 with reference TRBV11-2 and TRBJ1-1 gives the whole variable domain EAGVAQSPRYKIIEKRQSVAFWCNPISGHATLYWYQQILGQGPKLLIQFQNNGVVDDSQLPKDRFSAERLKGVDSTLKIQPAKLEDSAVYLCASTTLVTGEVFFGQGTRLTVV.

This clonotype occurred a few times. This chain connects TRBV12-3 or TRBV12-4 to TRBJ2-4, with a possible D match to TRBD1 (6 bases). The ends were cut back, 4 bases at V and 4 bases at J, with 8 bases in the middle. The CDR3 is 13 residues long. The CDR3 loop is CASSSGVKNIQYF. The CDR3, as DNA: TGTGCCAGCAGTTCAGGGGTAAAAAACATTCAGTACTTC.

Concerning this clonotype: Its ends do not fully match the called genes, so a read error is possible. V and J are TRBV5-4 and TRBJ2-3; D perhaps matches TRBD2 (5 bases). Germline-derived CDR1 and CDR2 are SGHNT and YYREEE (reference sequence). The CDR3 loop spans 16 amino acids. The CDR3 region has the DNA TGTGCCAGCAGGGGGTGGGAAACAGCTAGCACAGATTCGCAGTATTTT. It encodes CASRGWETASTDSQYF.